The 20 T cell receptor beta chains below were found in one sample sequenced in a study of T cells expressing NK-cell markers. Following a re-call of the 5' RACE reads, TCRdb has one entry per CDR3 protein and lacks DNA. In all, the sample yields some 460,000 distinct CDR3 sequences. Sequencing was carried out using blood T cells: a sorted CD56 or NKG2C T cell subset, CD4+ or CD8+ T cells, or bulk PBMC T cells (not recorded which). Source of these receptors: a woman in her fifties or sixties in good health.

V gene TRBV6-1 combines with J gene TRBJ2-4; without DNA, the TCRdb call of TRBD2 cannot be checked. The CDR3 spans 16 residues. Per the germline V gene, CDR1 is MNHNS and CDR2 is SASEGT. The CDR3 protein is CASRALAALPSDIQYF.

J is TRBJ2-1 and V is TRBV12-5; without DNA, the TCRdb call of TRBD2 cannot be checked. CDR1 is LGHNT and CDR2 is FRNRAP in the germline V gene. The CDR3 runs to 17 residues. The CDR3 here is CASGLVGVAEISNEQFF.

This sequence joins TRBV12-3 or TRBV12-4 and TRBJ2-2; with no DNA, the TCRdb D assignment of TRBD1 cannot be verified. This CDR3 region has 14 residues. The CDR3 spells CASSSLSSRGELFF.

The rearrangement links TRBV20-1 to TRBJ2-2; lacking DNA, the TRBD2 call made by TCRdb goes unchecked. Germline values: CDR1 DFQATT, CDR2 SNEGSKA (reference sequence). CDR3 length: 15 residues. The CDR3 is CSAQTAGWETGELFF.

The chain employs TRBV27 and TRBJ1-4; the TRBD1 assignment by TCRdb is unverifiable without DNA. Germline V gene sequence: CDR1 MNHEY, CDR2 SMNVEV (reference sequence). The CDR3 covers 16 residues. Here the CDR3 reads CASTMDRGRVNEKLFF.

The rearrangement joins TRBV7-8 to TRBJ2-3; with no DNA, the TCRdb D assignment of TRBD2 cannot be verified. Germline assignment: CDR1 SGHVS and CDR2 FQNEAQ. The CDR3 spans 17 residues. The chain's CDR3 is CASSLARGLAKTDTQYF. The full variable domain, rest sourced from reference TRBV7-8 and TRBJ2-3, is GAGVSQSPRYKVAKRGQDVALRCDPISGHVSLFWYQQALGQGPEFLTYFQNEAQLDKSGLPSDRFFAERPEGSVSTLKIQRTQQEDSAVYLCASSLARGLAKTDTQYFGPGTRLTVL.

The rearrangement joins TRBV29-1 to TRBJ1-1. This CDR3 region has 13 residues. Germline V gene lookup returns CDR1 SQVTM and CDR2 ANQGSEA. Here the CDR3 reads CSVVRQGGTEAFF.

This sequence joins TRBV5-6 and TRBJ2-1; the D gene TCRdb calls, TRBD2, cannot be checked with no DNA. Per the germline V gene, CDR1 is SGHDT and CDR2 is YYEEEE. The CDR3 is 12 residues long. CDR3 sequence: CASDQESGEQFF.

The CDR3 loop is CASSQVSLAGLKNIQYF. This chain joins TRBV3-1 and TRBJ2-4; TCRdb gives TRBD2 as the D gene, but with no DNA this cannot be confirmed. CDR1 and CDR2 (germline): LGHDT, YNNKEL (reference sequence). This CDR3 region has 17 residues.

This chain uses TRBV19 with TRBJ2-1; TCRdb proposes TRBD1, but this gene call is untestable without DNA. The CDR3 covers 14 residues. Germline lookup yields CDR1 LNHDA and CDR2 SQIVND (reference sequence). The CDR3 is CASSATSGTQVGFF.

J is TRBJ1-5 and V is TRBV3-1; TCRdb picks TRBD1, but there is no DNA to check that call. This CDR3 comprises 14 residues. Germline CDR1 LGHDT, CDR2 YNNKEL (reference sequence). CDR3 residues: CASSPWTGGQPQHF.

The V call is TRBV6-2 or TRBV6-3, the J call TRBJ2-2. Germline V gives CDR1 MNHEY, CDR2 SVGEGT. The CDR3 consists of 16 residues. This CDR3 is CASSYVDPSMAGELFF.

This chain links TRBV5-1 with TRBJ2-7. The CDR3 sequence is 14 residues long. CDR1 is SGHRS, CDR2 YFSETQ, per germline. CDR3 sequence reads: CASSFGSSLNEQYF.

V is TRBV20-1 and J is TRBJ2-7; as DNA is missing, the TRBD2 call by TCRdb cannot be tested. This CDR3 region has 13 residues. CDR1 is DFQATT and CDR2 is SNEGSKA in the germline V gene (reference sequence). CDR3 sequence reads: CSAERERGYEQYF.

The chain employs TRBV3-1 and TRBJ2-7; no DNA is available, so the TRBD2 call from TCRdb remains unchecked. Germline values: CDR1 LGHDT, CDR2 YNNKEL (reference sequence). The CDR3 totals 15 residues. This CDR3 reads CASSQPGLSVYEQYF.

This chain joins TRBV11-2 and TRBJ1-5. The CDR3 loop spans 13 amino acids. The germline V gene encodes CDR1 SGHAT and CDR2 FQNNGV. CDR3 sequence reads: CASSVEAVQPQHF.

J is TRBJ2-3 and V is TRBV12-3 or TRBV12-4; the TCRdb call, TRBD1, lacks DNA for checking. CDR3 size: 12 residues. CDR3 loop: CASSAPGDTQYF.

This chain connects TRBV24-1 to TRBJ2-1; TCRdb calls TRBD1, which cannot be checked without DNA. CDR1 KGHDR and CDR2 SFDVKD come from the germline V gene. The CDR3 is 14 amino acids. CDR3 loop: CATSDGWGSHVPFF.

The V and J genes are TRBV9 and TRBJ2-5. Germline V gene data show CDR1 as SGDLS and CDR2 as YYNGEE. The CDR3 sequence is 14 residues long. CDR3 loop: CASSTNQYEETQYF.

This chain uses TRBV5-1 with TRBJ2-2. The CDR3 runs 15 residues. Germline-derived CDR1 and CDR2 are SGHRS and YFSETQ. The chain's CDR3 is CASSLALSNTGELFF.